The TCR beta chain under discussion was sequenced for a study of memory CD4+ T cells and cytomegalovirus serostatus. Regarding the study as a whole: Repertoires predicted CMV serostatus with median bootstrapped AUC of roughly 0.96.

Comment on this clone: What it binds is unknown.

Here immunoSEQ multiplex PCR was the method, and the copy in TCRdb shows in-frame clones only, minus some. Of 61,000 or so clones listed, around three quarters are singletons. The sort gate was single viable CD3+CD4+CD8-CD45RO+ cells for memory CD4+ T cells. After thawing, CD4+ T cells were positively selected. Trimming took off 2 bases at V and 1 base at J, with 13 bases between the two ends. The germline gives CDR1 KGHSH, CDR2 LQKENI. The CDR3 spans 16 residues. This receptor was taken from an adult in good health and CMV-seronegative. Some clones in this sample may be carry-over from other donors' samples. Sequencing used memory CD4+ T cells from blood. This chain joins TRBV18 and TRBJ2-3; D perhaps matches TRBD2 (6 bases). In DNA, the CDR3 is TGTGCCAGCTCACCAGAGGTCCCGGGAGGCACAGATACGCAGTATTTT. Amino acids: CASSPEVPGGTDTQYF.